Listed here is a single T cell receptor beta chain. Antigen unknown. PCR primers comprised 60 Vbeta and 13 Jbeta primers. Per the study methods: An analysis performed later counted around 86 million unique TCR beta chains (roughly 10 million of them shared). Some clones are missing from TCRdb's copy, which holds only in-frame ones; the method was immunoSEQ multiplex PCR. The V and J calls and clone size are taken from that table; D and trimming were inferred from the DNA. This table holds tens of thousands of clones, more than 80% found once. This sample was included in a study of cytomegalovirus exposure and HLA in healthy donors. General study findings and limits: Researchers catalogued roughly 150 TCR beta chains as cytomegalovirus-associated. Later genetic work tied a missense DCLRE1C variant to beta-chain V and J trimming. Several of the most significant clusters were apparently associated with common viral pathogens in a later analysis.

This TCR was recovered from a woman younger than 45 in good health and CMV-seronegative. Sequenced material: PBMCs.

CDR3 in amino acids: CASSARTGEGYTF. Written as DNA, the CDR3 is TGTGCCAGCAGCGCCCGGACAGGGGAAGGCTACACCTTC. The chain is built from TRBV9 and TRBJ1-2; 9 bases are shared with TRBD1. This CDR3 contains 13 residues. V shed 3 bases and J 8 bases; nucleotides not matched to a gene: 5. Germline lookup yields CDR1 SGDLS and CDR2 YYNGEE.